The entry below describes one TCR beta chain. The V gene's germline CDR1 is WSHSY and CDR2 SAAADI. V lost 0 bases to trimming and J lost 4 bases, with 9 bases between them. CDR3 size: 14 residues. These data come from a study of OX40 agonist ivuxolimab in advanced cancers. On the study more broadly: An agonistic anti-OX40 (CD134) antibody, ivuxolimab, was used to treat the patients. The patients received ivuxolimab by intravenous route every 2 weeks at 0.01 to 10 mg/kg.

Generated by immunoSEQ multiplex PCR, the TCRdb table keeps only in-frame clones and is missing some. The sample consists of about 37,000 clones, over 75% of them appearing once. The rearrangement links TRBV10-2 to TRBJ1-2, with a weak D call TRBD1 (6 bases). The sequenced sample was CD4+ or CD8+ T cells sorted from blood, obtained in a trial of the OX40 agonist ivuxolimab. This TCR was sampled from an adult with an advanced solid tumor such as melanoma, head and neck, liver or kidney cancer. The CDR3 protein is CASSESGGIYGYTF. In nucleotides, the CDR3 is TGCGCCAGCAGTGAGTCCGGGGGCATCTATGGCTACACCTTC.